A selection of T cell receptor beta chains follows, all from one sample in a study of cytomegalovirus exposure and HLA in healthy donors. Profiled with immunoSEQ multiplex PCR; TCRdb holds only in-frame clones, not every one. The sample includes around 140,000 clones, about 79% seen only once; the top ten take roughly 1.8%. The sample was PBMCs. The receptor source for this set is a female donor in good health and CMV-seropositive. The CDR3 runs from the conserved cysteine through the conserved F or W. Fields, in order: CDR3 DNA, CDR3 protein, D gene, J gene, clone size, V gene, CDR3 length. D genes are given only for firm matches. For some rows the clone size is stated as once, few or many, or as a class when expanded; others skip it.

DNA: TGCGCCAGCTACCCCCCCGTAGCGGGGGGGCGGAATACGCAGTATTTT
CDR3: CASYPPVAGGRNTQYF
D: TRBD2
J: TRBJ2-3
size: -
V: TRBV5-1
length: 16

DNA: TGCGCCAGCAGCTTACCACAGGGATGGGGTGAGCAGTTCTTC
CDR3: CASSLPQGWGEQFF
D: -
J: TRBJ2-1
size: -
V: TRBV5-1
length: 14

DNA: TGTGCCAGCTCACCGGGACAGGGGGCTGATGGCTACACCTTC
CDR3: CASSPGQGADGYTF
D: TRBD1
J: TRBJ1-2
size: -
V: TRBV18
length: 14

DNA: TGTGCCATCCGAAAGACTAGCGGGGGGGATACCCACCAAGAGACCCAGTACTTC
CDR3: CAIRKTSGGDTHQETQYF
D: TRBD2
J: TRBJ2-5
size: -
V: TRBV10-3
length: 18

DNA: TGTGCCAGCAGTGGCGCGGCAGGGCAGTACTTC
CDR3: CASSGAAGQYF
D: -
J: TRBJ2-5
size: -
V: TRBV2
length: 11

DNA: TGTGCCAGTAGTCCAGGGACAGGACTCTACGAGCAGTACTTC
CDR3: CASSPGTGLYEQYF
D: TRBD1
J: TRBJ2-7
size: -
V: TRBV19
length: 14

DNA: TGCGCCAGCAGCTTGGCGGTGAACTATGGCTACACCTTC
CDR3: CASSLAVNYGYTF
D: -
J: TRBJ1-2
size: few
V: TRBV5-1
length: 13

DNA: TGTGCCAGTAAAACGCTACAGGGGAACGGTGAAGCTTTCTTT
CDR3: CASKTLQGNGEAFF
D: TRBD1
J: TRBJ1-1
size: -
V: TRBV19
length: 14

DNA: TGTGCCAGCAGTTACTCTCACCTTCCTACGGGCTATGGCTACACCTTC
CDR3: CASSYSHLPTGYGYTF
D: -
J: TRBJ1-2
size: -
V: TRBV6-5
length: 16

DNA: TGCGCCAGCAGCTCCTCAACTAGCGGCGCCGGCCAATTTAGGACTCAGTACTTC
CDR3: CASSSSTSGAGQFRTQYF
D: TRBD2
J: TRBJ2-4
size: -
V: TRBV5-1
length: 18

DNA: TGTGCCAGCAGTTTATCGGGGGGGCCCACCGGGGAGCTGTTTTTT
CDR3: CASSLSGGPTGELFF
D: -
J: TRBJ2-2
size: -
V: TRBV27
length: 15

DNA: TGCAGCGTAGCCGGGACAGGGGAAGGCTACACCTTC
CDR3: CSVAGTGEGYTF
D: TRBD1
J: TRBJ1-2
size: -
V: TRBV29-1
length: 12

DNA: TGTGCCATCAGTGAGTCCAGTAAGAATGAAAAACTGTTTTTT
CDR3: CAISESSKNEKLFF
D: -
J: TRBJ1-4
size: -
V: TRBV10-3
length: 14

DNA: TGTGCCAGCAGTTTGCGGCAGACCCAAGAGACCCAGTACTTC
CDR3: CASSLRQTQETQYF
D: -
J: TRBJ2-5
size: -
V: TRBV27
length: 14

DNA: TGCGCCAGCAGCTTGGGAGACTATGGCTACACCTTC
CDR3: CASSLGDYGYTF
D: -
J: TRBJ1-2
size: -
V: TRBV5-1
length: 12

DNA: TGCGCCAGCAGTTCAGGTTCCAACACCATATATTTT
CDR3: CASSSGSNTIYF
D: -
J: TRBJ1-3
size: -
V: TRBV5-1
length: 12

DNA: TGTGCCAGCAGCGCCAACCAACAGGCCTACTATGGCTACACCTTC
CDR3: CASSANQQAYYGYTF
D: -
J: TRBJ1-2
size: -
V: TRBV9
length: 15

DNA: TGTGCCAGCTCACCACCGGGCGCGGGATTGAGGGGCCAAGAGACCCAGTACTTC
CDR3: CASSPPGAGLRGQETQYF
D: -
J: TRBJ2-5
size: -
V: TRBV18
length: 18

DNA: TGTTCCAGCACCGGGGACGGGGGTTCCTACGAGCAGTACTTC
CDR3: CSSTGDGGSYEQYF
D: -
J: TRBJ2-7
size: -
V: TRBV7-9
length: 14

DNA: TGTGCCAGCAACTTCCAGGGCGTCACAGATACGCAGTATTTT
CDR3: CASNFQGVTDTQYF
D: -
J: TRBJ2-3
size: -
V: TRBV6-6
length: 14

DNA: TGTGCCAGCAGTCGACAGGGCGGTGGAAACACCATATATTTT
CDR3: CASSRQGGGNTIYF
D: TRBD1
J: TRBJ1-3
size: -
V: TRBV2
length: 14

DNA: TGTGCCAGTAGTCTCAAACAGGGTCATCAAGAGACCCAGTACTTC
CDR3: CASSLKQGHQETQYF
D: -
J: TRBJ2-5
size: -
V: TRBV19
length: 15

DNA: TGTGCCAGTAGACCAAGTCGGGTCCTAGGCTACACCTTC
CDR3: CASRPSRVLGYTF
D: -
J: TRBJ1-2
size: -
V: TRBV19
length: 13

DNA: TGCGCCAGCAGCCAAGATAATAGCGGGGGGGCTATGTCGACCCAGTACTTC
CDR3: CASSQDNSGGAMSTQYF
D: TRBD2
J: TRBJ2-5
size: -
V: TRBV4-1
length: 17

DNA: TGTGCCAGCAGTAATAGGAGGGGAAACACCATATATTTT
CDR3: CASSNRRGNTIYF
D: -
J: TRBJ1-3
size: -
V: TRBV27
length: 13

DNA: TGTGCCAGTAGCGCGGGGTACCCCTACGAGCAGTACTTC
CDR3: CASSAGYPYEQYF
D: -
J: TRBJ2-7
size: -
V: TRBV19
length: 13

DNA: TGTGCCAGCAGTCGGTTTGAGGGATCTGGCTACACCTTC
CDR3: CASSRFEGSGYTF
D: -
J: TRBJ1-2
size: few
V: TRBV5-4
length: 13

DNA: TGCGCCAGCAGCGGGAACAGGGGAGAGACCCAGTACTTC
CDR3: CASSGNRGETQYF
D: TRBD1
J: TRBJ2-5
size: -
V: TRBV4-1
length: 13

DNA: TGTGCCAGCAGCTCACGACAGGGGGCCTACGAGCAGTACTTC
CDR3: CASSSRQGAYEQYF
D: TRBD1
J: TRBJ2-7
size: -
V: TRBV7-6
length: 14

DNA: TGTGCCAGCAGTGAAGTATGGGGGGGCTCCGGCAATGAGCAGTTCTTC
CDR3: CASSEVWGGSGNEQFF
D: -
J: TRBJ2-1
size: -
V: TRBV6-1
length: 16

DNA: TGTGCCAGCAGCCCACGGACAGGACGGGGAAACACCATATATTTT
CDR3: CASSPRTGRGNTIYF
D: TRBD1
J: TRBJ1-3
size: -
V: TRBV7-6
length: 15

DNA: TGTGCCAGCAGCCCCTCGACAGGGGGCACTGAAGCTTTCTTT
CDR3: CASSPSTGGTEAFF
D: TRBD1
J: TRBJ1-1
size: -
V: TRBV6-1
length: 14

DNA: TGTGCCAGTAAAATCCGCGAGGCAGGAGGGACTGAAGCTTTCTTT
CDR3: CASKIREAGGTEAFF
D: -
J: TRBJ1-1
size: -
V: TRBV19
length: 15

DNA: TGTGCTAGTGGTTTGGAGCGGAGTTACAATGAGCAGTTCTTC
CDR3: CASGLERSYNEQFF
D: -
J: TRBJ2-1
size: -
V: TRBV12-5
length: 14

DNA: TGTGCCAGCAGGGGACTACCATTCAGCACAGATACGCAGTATTTT
CDR3: CASRGLPFSTDTQYF
D: TRBD2
J: TRBJ2-3
size: -
V: TRBV2
length: 15

DNA: TGTGCCATCAGTGAGGACAGGGTTGGGGGCAATCAGCCCCAGCATTTT
CDR3: CAISEDRVGGNQPQHF
D: TRBD1
J: TRBJ1-5
size: -
V: TRBV10-3
length: 16

DNA: TGTGCCAGCAGTGCGACTAGCGGGAAGACCTACGAGCAGTACTTC
CDR3: CASSATSGKTYEQYF
D: TRBD2
J: TRBJ2-7
size: -
V: TRBV2
length: 15

DNA: TGTGCCAGCAAGAGGACAGGGAACTATGGCTACACCTTC
CDR3: CASKRTGNYGYTF
D: TRBD1
J: TRBJ1-2
size: few
V: TRBV6-5
length: 13

DNA: TGTGCCAGCAGCTCCGTACTCGGCGGGGGAAATCCTACCCTGTACTTC
CDR3: CASSSVLGGGNPTLYF
D: TRBD2
J: TRBJ2-5
size: few
V: TRBV5-4
length: 16

DNA: TGTGCCAGCAGCTTGGGGGCAGGGCAGGCCTACGAGCAGTACTTC
CDR3: CASSLGAGQAYEQYF
D: -
J: TRBJ2-7
size: -
V: TRBV5-6
length: 15